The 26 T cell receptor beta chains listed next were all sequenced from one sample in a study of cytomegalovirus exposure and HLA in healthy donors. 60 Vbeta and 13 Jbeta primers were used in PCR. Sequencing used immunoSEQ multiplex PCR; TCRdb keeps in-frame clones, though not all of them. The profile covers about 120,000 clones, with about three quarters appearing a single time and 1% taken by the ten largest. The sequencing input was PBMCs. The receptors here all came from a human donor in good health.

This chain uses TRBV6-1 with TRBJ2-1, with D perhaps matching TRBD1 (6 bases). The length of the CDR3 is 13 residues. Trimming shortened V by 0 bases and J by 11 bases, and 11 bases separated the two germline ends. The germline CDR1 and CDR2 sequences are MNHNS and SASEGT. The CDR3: CASSEARDTKQFF. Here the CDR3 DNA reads TGTGCCAGCAGTGAAGCGAGGGACACAAAGCAGTTCTTC.

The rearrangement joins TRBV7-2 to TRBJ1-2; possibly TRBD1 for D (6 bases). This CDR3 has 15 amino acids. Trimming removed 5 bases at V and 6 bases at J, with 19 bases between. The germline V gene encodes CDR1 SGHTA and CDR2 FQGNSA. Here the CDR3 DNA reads TGTGCCAGCAGCCCTAATCCGGCTTACAGGGATGGCTACACCTTC. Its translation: CASSPNPAYRDGYTF.

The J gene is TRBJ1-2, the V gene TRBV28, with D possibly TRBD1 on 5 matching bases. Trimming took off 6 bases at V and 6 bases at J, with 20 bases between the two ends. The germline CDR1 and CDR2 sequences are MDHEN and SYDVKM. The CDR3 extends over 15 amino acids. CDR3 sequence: CASRTSGFQGHGYTF. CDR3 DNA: TGTGCCAGCAGGACGAGCGGGTTTCAGGGTCATGGCTACACCTTC.

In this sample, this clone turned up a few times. CDR3 protein: CASRPGNSPLHF. In nucleotides, the CDR3 is TGTGCCAGCAGGCCAGGGAACTCACCCCTCCACTTT. The V gene is TRBV2, the J gene TRBJ1-6; D may be TRBD1 (5 bases). The germline V gene has CDR1 SNHLY and CDR2 FYNNEI. There are 12 residues in the CDR3. Trimming left V 6 bases short and J 10 bases short, with 10 bases between.

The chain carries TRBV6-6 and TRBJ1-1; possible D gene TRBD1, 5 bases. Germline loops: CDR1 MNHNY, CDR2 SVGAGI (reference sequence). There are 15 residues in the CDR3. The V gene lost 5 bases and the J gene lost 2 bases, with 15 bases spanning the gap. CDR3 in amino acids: CASSDPGLKNTEAFF. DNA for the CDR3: TGTGCCAGCAGTGACCCGGGACTGAAAAACACTGAAGCTTTCTTT.

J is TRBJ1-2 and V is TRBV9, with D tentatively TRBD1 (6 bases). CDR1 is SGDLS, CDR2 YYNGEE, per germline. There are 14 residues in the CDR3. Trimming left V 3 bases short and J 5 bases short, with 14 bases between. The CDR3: CASSGSTGRYGYTF. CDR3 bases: TGTGCCAGCAGCGGGAGTACAGGGCGTTATGGCTACACCTTC.

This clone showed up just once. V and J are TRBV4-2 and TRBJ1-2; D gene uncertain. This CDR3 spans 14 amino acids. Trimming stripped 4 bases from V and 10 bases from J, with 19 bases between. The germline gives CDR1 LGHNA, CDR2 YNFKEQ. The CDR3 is CASSPRDGRLFYTF. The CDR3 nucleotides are TGTGCCAGCAGCCCACGAGACGGAAGACTATTCTACACCTTC.

The CDR3: CASSPRGQGTDYGYTF. DNA of the CDR3: TGTGCCAGCTCACCGCGAGGACAGGGGACGGACTATGGCTACACCTTC. The chain carries TRBV18 and TRBJ1-2, with 9 bases fitting TRBD1. The CDR3 spans 16 residues. V was pared by 3 bases and J by 3 bases, with 8 bases of the junction left unmatched. CDR1 is KGHSH, CDR2 LQKENI, per germline.

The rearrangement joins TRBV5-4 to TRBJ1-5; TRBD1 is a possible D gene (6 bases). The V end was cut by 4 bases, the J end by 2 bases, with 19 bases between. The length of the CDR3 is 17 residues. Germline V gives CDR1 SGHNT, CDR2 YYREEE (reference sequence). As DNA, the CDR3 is TGTGCCAGCAGCCAGGGGAGGGGAGGGGAGGGCAATCAGCCCCAGCATTTT. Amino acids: CASSQGRGGEGNQPQHF.

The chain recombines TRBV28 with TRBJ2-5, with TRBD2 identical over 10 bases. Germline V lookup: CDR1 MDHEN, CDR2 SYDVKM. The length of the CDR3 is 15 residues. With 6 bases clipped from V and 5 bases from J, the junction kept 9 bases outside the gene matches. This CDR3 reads CASRSAGGPEETQYF. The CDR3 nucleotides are TGTGCCAGCAGGTCAGCGGGGGGGCCTGAGGAGACCCAGTACTTC.

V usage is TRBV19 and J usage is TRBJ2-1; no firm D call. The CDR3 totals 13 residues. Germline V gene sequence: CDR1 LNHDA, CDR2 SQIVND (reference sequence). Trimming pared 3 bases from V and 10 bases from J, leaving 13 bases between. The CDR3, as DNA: TGTGCCAGTAGTATTGCCACTCCAATCGAGCAGTTCTTC. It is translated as CASSIATPIEQFF.

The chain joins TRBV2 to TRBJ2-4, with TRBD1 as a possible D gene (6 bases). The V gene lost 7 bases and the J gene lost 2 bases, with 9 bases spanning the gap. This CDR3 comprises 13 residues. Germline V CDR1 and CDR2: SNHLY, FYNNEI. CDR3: CASNGDTKNIQYF. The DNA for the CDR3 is TGTGCCAGCAACGGGGACACCAAAAACATTCAGTACTTC.

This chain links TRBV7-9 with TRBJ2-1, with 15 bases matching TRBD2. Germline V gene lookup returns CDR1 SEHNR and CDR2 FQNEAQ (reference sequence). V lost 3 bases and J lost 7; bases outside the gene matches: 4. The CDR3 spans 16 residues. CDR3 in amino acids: CASSLGLAGGSNEQFF. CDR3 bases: TGTGCCAGCAGCTTGGGACTAGCGGGGGGTAGTAATGAGCAGTTCTTC.

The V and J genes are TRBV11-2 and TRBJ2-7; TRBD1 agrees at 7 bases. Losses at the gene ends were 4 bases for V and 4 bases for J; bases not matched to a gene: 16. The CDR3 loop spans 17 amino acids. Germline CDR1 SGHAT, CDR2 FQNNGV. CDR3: CASSSNTGTVSSYEQYF. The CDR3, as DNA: TGTGCCAGCAGCTCTAATACAGGGACAGTCAGTTCGTACGAGCAGTACTTC.

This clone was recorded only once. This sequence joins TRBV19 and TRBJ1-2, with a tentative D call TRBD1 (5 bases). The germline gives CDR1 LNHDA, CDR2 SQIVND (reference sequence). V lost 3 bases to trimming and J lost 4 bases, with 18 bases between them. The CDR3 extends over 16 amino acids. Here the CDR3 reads CASSIAIGGARYGYTF. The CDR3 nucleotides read TGTGCCAGTAGTATTGCCATCGGGGGAGCACGCTATGGCTACACCTTC.

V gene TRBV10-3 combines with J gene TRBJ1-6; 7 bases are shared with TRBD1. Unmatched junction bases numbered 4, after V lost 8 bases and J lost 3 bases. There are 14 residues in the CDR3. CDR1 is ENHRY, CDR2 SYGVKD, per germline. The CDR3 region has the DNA TGTGCCATCTCAGCAGGGGGCTATAATTCACCCCTCCACTTT. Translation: CAISAGGYNSPLHF.

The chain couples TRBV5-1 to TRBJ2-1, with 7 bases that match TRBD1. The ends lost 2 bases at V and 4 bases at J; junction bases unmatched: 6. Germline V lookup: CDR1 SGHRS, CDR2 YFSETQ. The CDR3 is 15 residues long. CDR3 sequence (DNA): TGCGCCAGCAGCTTTGGGACAGAAAAATACAATGAGCAGTTCTTC. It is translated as CASSFGTEKYNEQFF. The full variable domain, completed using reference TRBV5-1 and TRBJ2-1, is KAGVTQTPRYLIKTRGQQVTLSCSPISGHRSVSWYQQTPGQGLQFLFEYFSETQRNKGNFPGRFSGRQFSNSRSEMNVSTLELGDSALYLCASSFGTEKYNEQFFGPGTRLTVL.

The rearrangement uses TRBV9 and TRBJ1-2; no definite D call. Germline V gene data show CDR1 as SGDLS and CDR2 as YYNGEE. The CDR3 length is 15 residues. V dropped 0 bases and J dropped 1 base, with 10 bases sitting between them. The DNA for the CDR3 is TGTGCCAGCAGCGTAGGAGGCAGCTTTAACTATGGCTACACCTTC. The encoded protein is CASSVGGSFNYGYTF.

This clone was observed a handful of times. The CDR3, as DNA: TGCAGCGTTGAGCGGAGGATGAACACTGAAGCTTTCTTT. It yields the protein CSVERRMNTEAFF. This rearrangement joins TRBV29-1 to TRBJ1-1; D gene unclear. The CDR3 has 13 residues. The germline V gene has CDR1 SQVTM and CDR2 ANQGSEA. V was shortened by 3 bases and J by 0 bases, with 8 bases between the two germline ends.

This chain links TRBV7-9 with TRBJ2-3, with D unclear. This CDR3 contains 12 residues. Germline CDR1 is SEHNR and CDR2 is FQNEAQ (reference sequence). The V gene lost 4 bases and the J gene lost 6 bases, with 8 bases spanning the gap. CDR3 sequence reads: CASSYLGDTQYF. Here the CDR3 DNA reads TGTGCCAGCAGCTACCTCGGGGATACGCAGTATTTT.

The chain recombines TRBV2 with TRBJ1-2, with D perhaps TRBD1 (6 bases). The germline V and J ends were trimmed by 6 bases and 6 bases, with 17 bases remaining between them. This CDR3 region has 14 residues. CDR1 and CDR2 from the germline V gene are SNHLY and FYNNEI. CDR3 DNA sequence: TGTGCCAGCAGAGCACAAACAGGGTTGCATGGCTACACCTTC. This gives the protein CASRAQTGLHGYTF. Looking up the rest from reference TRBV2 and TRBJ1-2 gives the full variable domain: EPEVTQTPSHQVTQMGQEVILRCVPISNHLYFYWYRQILGQKVEFLVSFYNNEISEKSEIFDDQFSVERPDGSNFTLKIRSTKLEDSAMYFCASRAQTGLHGYTFGSGTRLTVV.

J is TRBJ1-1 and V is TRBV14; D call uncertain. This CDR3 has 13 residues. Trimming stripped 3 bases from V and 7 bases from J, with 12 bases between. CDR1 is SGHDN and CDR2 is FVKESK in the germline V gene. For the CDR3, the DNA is TGTGCCAGCAGCCACCCCGGGTTTTTTGAAGCTTTCTTT. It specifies CASSHPGFFEAFF.

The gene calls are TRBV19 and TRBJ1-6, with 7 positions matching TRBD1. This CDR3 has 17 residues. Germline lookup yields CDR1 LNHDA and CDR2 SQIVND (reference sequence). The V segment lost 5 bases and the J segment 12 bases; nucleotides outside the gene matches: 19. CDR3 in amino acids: CASSLGQEKLRGVPLHF. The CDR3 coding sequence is TGTGCCAGTAGTCTTGGACAGGAGAAATTAAGGGGTGTACCCCTCCACTTT.

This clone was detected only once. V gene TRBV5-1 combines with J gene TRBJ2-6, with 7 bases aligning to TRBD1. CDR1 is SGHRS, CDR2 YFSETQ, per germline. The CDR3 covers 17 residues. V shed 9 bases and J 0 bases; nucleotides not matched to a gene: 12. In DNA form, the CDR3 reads TGCGCCACCACCGACAGGGTTGCAAACTCTGGGGCCAACGTCCTGACTTTC. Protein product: CATTDRVANSGANVLTF. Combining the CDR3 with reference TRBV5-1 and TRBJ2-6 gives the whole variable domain KAGVTQTPRYLIKTRGQQVTLSCSPISGHRSVSWYQQTPGQGLQFLFEYFSETQRNKGNFPGRFSGRQFSNSRSEMNVSTLELGDSALYLCATTDRVANSGANVLTFGAGSRLTVL.

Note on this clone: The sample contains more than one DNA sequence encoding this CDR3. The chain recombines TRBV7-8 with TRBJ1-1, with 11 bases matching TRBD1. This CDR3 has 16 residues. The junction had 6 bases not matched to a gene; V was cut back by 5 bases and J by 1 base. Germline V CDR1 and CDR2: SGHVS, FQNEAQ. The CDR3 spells CASSLRDRGSNTEAFF. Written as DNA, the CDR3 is TGTGCCAGCAGCCTAAGGGACAGGGGGTCGAACACTGAAGCTTTCTTT.

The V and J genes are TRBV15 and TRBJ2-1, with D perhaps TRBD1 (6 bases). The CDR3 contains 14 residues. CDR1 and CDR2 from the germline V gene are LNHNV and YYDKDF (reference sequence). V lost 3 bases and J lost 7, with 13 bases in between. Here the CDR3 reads CATSSATGHNEQFF. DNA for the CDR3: TGTGCCACCAGCAGTGCTACGGGACATAATGAGCAGTTCTTC.